The 19 T cell receptor beta chains in this list originate from one sample, sequenced in a study of graft-versus-host responses after intestinal transplantation. The data were produced by immunoSEQ multiplex PCR, yet TCRdb's version contains in-frame clones alone and is incomplete. Here the sample spans about 85,000 clones, approximately 90% being singletons. Their antigen targets remain unknown. The sample here was unstimulated CD8+ T cells sorted from spleen or lymph node cells, taken before transplant. The receptors shown here come from a human donor who was the organ donor for an intestinal transplant.

This chain links TRBV30 with TRBJ2-2; 9 nucleotides align to TRBD1. The CDR3 covers 15 residues. From germline, CDR1 is GTSNPN and CDR2 SVGIG (reference sequence). Germline trimming cut 4 bases from V and 3 bases from J; bases unmatched to any gene: 6. This chain's CDR3 is CAWKTGGADTGELFF. The CDR3 DNA follows: TGTGCCTGGAAAACAGGGGGCGCGGACACCGGGGAGCTGTTTTTT.

The chain couples TRBV5-8 to TRBJ2-1; D not certain. CDR3 size: 13 residues. Deletions cut 7 bases from V and 7 bases from J, with 15 bases between. From germline, CDR1 is SGHTS and CDR2 YDEGEE. For the CDR3, the DNA is TGTGCCAGCCAAGGAACCATGGCTAATGAGCAGTTCTTC. It translates to CASQGTMANEQFF.

This chain connects TRBV29-1 to TRBJ2-1, with 10 nucleotides matching TRBD2. The CDR3 runs to 14 residues. Looked up from germline, CDR1 is SQVTM and CDR2 is ANQGSEA. J lost 2 bases, V lost 3 bases, and 1 base had no gene match. The CDR3: CSVDLAGAYNEQFF. The CDR3 DNA follows: TGCAGCGTTGATCTAGCGGGAGCCTACAATGAGCAGTTCTTC.

The CDR3 coding sequence is TGTGCCAGCAGCGTAGGTAGGGGGGGCCCTGAAGCTTTCTTT. This codes for CASSVGRGGPEAFF. This chain connects TRBV9 to TRBJ1-1, with D possibly being TRBD1 (6 bases). Germline assignment: CDR1 SGDLS and CDR2 YYNGEE. The CDR3 loop spans 14 amino acids. V was pared by 0 bases and J by 6 bases, with 12 bases between.

The chain couples TRBV19 to TRBJ2-5; D might be TRBD1 or TRBD2, each matching 5 bases. The J call may be wrong; the DNA end is better matched by TRBJ2-7. From germline, CDR1 is LNHDA and CDR2 SQIVND (reference sequence). The CDR3 runs 13 residues. The CDR3 loop is CASSLSTGTEQYF. CDR3 in DNA: TGTGCCAGTAGTCTCTCGACCGGGACCGAGCAGTACTTC.

The rearrangement uses TRBV11-2 and TRBJ2-3, with D uncertain. Germline-derived CDR1 and CDR2 are SGHAT and FQNNGV. Between the trimmed V and J ends, which lost 0 bases and 4 bases, there was a span of 5 bases. The CDR3 is made up of 13 amino acids. This chain's CDR3 is CASSLDPPDTQYF. The CDR3 region has the DNA TGTGCCAGCAGCTTAGATCCCCCAGATACGCAGTATTTT.

The genes are TRBV21-1 and TRBJ1-5; the DNA was not compared with TRBD1, the D call given in the table. TRBV21-1 is a pseudogene segment. CDR3 length equals 17 residues. As DNA, the CDR3 is TGTGCCAGCAGCAAAGGAGACCCCGGACAGGGCAATCAGCCCCAGCATTTT. It specifies CASSKGDPGQGNQPQHF.

With regard to this clone: Other DNA sequences in the same sample also yield this CDR3. The chain uses TRBV6-5 and TRBJ2-1, with 10 nucleotides matching TRBD1. The CDR3 totals 14 residues. With 5 bases clipped from V and 7 bases from J, the junction kept 5 bases outside the gene matches. CDR1 and CDR2 from the germline V gene are MNHEY and SVGAGI. The CDR3 nucleotides are TGTGCCAGCAGTCCGGGACAGGGGTTTAATGAGCAGTTCTTC. Translated: CASSPGQGFNEQFF.

The rearrangement uses TRBV11-3 and TRBJ2-1; possible D gene TRBD1, 5 bases. This CDR3 spans 15 amino acids. Trimming took 5 bases from V and 8 from J, leaving 19 bases between them. Germline CDR1 reads SGHNT; CDR2 reads YENEEA. The CDR3 DNA reads TGTGCCAGCAGCCTCGACGGTGAAGGGGTCGATGAGCAGTTCTTC. Its translation: CASSLDGEGVDEQFF.

The chain links TRBV4-1 to TRBJ1-1; 9 positions match TRBD1. Trimming took 1 base from V and 0 from J; bases not matched to a gene: 6. Germline V gene lookup returns CDR1 MGHRA and CDR2 YSYEKL. CDR3 length: 17 amino acids. The CDR3 sequence is CASSQVPGQGMNTEAFF. The CDR3 DNA is TGCGCCAGCAGCCAAGTCCCGGGACAGGGAATGAACACTGAAGCTTTCTTT.

J is TRBJ2-1 and V is TRBV25-1; 7 positions match TRBD2. Germline loops: CDR1 MGHDK, CDR2 SYGVNS. The ends lost 10 bases at V and 3 bases at J; junction bases unmatched: 15. This CDR3 spans 16 amino acids. The CDR3 DNA reads as TGTGCCACTTCGGGGGGTGAGGGTCCTCTCTACAATGAGCAGTTCTTC. This codes for CATSGGEGPLYNEQFF.

The genes are TRBV5-4 and TRBJ2-4, with D perhaps TRBD2 (6 bases). The CDR3 is 15 residues long. The ends were cut back, 6 bases at V and 4 bases at J, with 17 bases in the middle. The germline V gene has CDR1 SGHNT and CDR2 YYREEE (reference sequence). This CDR3 is CASIQYREAKNIQYF. DNA of the CDR3: TGTGCCAGCATCCAATATAGGGAGGCTAAAAACATTCAGTACTTC.

This clone has only a few counts. The rearrangement uses TRBV19 and TRBJ1-1; D gene uncertain. Trimming left V 5 bases short and J 5 bases short, with 18 bases between. This CDR3 has 15 residues. Germline lookup yields CDR1 LNHDA and CDR2 SQIVND (reference sequence). In nucleotides, the CDR3 is TGTGCCAGTAGTTTTTACGTTACGGGCGGGACTGAAGCTTTCTTT. It encodes CASSFYVTGGTEAFF.

The rearrangement links TRBV7-6 to TRBJ1-1, with 9 bases that match TRBD1. The CDR3 length is 14 residues. Trimming at V came to 1 base and at J to 7 bases, leaving 4 bases not matched to a gene. CDR1 and CDR2 (germline): SGHVS, FNYEAQ. The CDR3 sequence: CASSLGTGAGEAFF. As DNA, the CDR3 is TGTGCCAGCAGCTTAGGGACAGGGGCTGGTGAAGCTTTCTTT.

The chain employs TRBV2 and TRBJ2-7; a possible D gene is TRBD1 (6 bases). Looked up from germline, CDR1 is SNHLY and CDR2 is FYNNEI. V was shortened by 4 bases and J by 3 bases, with 13 bases between the two germline ends. The CDR3 contains 14 residues. The chain's CDR3 is CASSVWGLSYEQYF. CDR3 DNA sequence: TGTGCCAGCAGTGTTTGGGGGCTTAGCTACGAGCAGTACTTC.

The chain has TRBV4-1 and TRBJ1-1; no clear D. There are 14 residues in the CDR3. The germline V and J ends were trimmed by 0 bases and 0 bases, with 5 bases remaining between them. Germline values: CDR1 MGHRA, CDR2 YSYEKL. CDR3 region: CASSQDSMNTEAFF. Written as DNA, the CDR3 is TGCGCCAGCAGCCAAGACTCCATGAACACTGAAGCTTTCTTT.

This clone appeared once. V usage is TRBV7-6 and J usage is TRBJ1-5; tentative D call: TRBD1 (5 bases). Germline-derived CDR1 and CDR2 are SGHVS and FNYEAQ. The CDR3 loop spans 18 amino acids. V gave up 1 base and J gave up 1 base, with 17 bases separating them. The CDR3 here is CASSLGRQGPGSNQPQHF. The CDR3 coding sequence is TGTGCCAGCAGCTTAGGACGACAAGGACCAGGGAGCAATCAGCCCCAGCATTTT.

The chain couples TRBV6-1 to TRBJ2-1; 9 nucleotides agree with TRBD2. The germline gives CDR1 MNHNS, CDR2 SASEGT. Trimming cost V 0 bases and J 5 bases; bases outside gene matches: 20. This CDR3 is built from 21 residues. CDR3 protein: CASSEAGAGGQSWVVHNEQFF. The DNA for the CDR3 is TGTGCCAGCAGTGAAGCTGGAGCGGGAGGCCAATCATGGGTTGTCCACAATGAGCAGTTCTTC.

The chain couples TRBV6-1 to TRBJ2-3; the match to TRBD1 covers 10 bases. Germline trimming cut 4 bases from V and 4 bases from J; bases unmatched to any gene: 5. This CDR3 has 15 residues. Germline loops: CDR1 MNHNS, CDR2 SASEGT. Written as DNA, the CDR3 is TGTGCCAGCAGTGTGGAGACAGGGGGCGCAGATACGCAGTATTTT. This gives the protein CASSVETGGADTQYF.